This record concerns one T cell receptor (beta chain) sequence. The antigen remains unidentified. This sample was included in a study of Graves' ophthalmopathy and Graves' hyperthyroidism. Study-wide results and limits: The model forecast ophthalmopathy progression, reaching over 70% sensitivity and approximately 72% specificity.

RNA transcripts were the source from which TCR beta CDR3 regions were amplified. The library came from an HTBI-primed first-round RT-PCR and a second-round multiplex PCR. Using its own MiXCR run on the multiplex PCR reads, TCRdb lists one record per CDR3 protein. The sample yields approximately 210,000 distinct CDR3 sequences, roughly 29% seen once. CDR3 length equals 16 residues. Germline CDR1 is MDHEN and CDR2 is SYDVKM. V was shortened by 1 base and J by 6 bases, with 19 bases between the two germline ends. The chain uses TRBV28 and TRBJ2-7; D assignment may be TRBD1 or TRBD2 (5 bases each). Sample: peripheral blood. This TCR derives from a man in his fifties with Graves' ophthalmopathy. The CDR3 coding sequence is TGTGCCAGCAGTTTATCCCCAGCATTGGGACCTCTCGAGCAGTACTTC. It yields the protein CASSLSPALGPLEQYF.